The rows below give T cell receptor beta chains drawn from one sample of a study of Ad26.COV2.S vaccination and SARS-CoV-2 variants. The table came from immunoSEQ multiplex PCR; TCRdb's copy has only in-frame clones and leaves some out. The table lists under 150,000 clones, 86% of them singletons. The specimen comprised peripheral blood, sampled after recovery from COVID-19. The receptors come from a human donor who had recovered from COVID-19. The CDR3 runs from the conserved cysteine through the conserved F or W. Each record gives: clone size, V gene, J gene, D gene, CDR3 protein, CDR3 DNA. A D gene is named only where the DNA matches it firmly. Clone size appears in some rows only: once, few, many, or a class for an expanded clone.

abundance: .
v_gene: TRBV9
j_gene: TRBJ1-5
d_gene: .
CDR3aa: CASSVGGALTPQHF
CDR3nt: TGTGCCAGCAGCGTAGGAGGGGCCTTGACGCCCCAGCATTTT

abundance: many
v_gene: TRBV11-2
j_gene: TRBJ2-5
d_gene: .
CDR3aa: CASSLTGRSETQYF
CDR3nt: TGTGCCAGCAGCTTGACTGGGAGGTCCGAGACCCAGTACTTC

abundance: .
v_gene: TRBV5-1
j_gene: TRBJ2-2
d_gene: TRBD1
CDR3aa: CATNRQGETGELFF
CDR3nt: TGCGCCACCAATCGACAGGGAGAGACCGGGGAGCTGTTTTTT

abundance: .
v_gene: TRBV6-5
j_gene: TRBJ2-7
d_gene: .
CDR3aa: CASSYHPSSYEQYF
CDR3nt: TGTGCCAGCAGTTACCACCCCAGCTCCTACGAGCAGTACTTC

abundance: few
v_gene: TRBV4-3
j_gene: TRBJ1-1
d_gene: .
CDR3aa: CASSHRGNPQEAFF
CDR3nt: TGCGCCAGCAGCCATCGAGGGAACCCTCAAGAAGCTTTCTTT

abundance: .
v_gene: TRBV9
j_gene: TRBJ1-6
d_gene: TRBD1
CDR3aa: CASSAPDRGSPLHF
CDR3nt: TGTGCCAGCAGCGCGCCGGACAGGGGTTCACCCCTCCACTTT

abundance: .
v_gene: TRBV11-2
j_gene: TRBJ2-1
d_gene: TRBD1
CDR3aa: CASSSDRVGYNEQFF
CDR3nt: TGTGCCAGCAGCTCAGACAGGGTAGGGTACAATGAGCAGTTCTTC

abundance: .
v_gene: TRBV12-3/TRBV12-4
j_gene: TRBJ1-1
d_gene: .
CDR3aa: CASTQMNTEAFF
CDR3nt: TGTGCCAGCACCCAGATGAACACTGAAGCTTTCTTT

abundance: few
v_gene: TRBV5-6
j_gene: TRBJ1-2
d_gene: .
CDR3aa: CASSSYQGTPYGYTF
CDR3nt: TGTGCCAGCAGCAGCTATCAGGGTACCCCCTATGGCTACACCTTC

abundance: .
v_gene: TRBV7-9
j_gene: TRBJ2-7
d_gene: .
CDR3aa: CASSLFYEQYF
CDR3nt: TGTGCCAGCAGCTTATTCTACGAGCAGTACTTC

abundance: .
v_gene: TRBV3-1/TRBV3-2
j_gene: TRBJ2-7
d_gene: TRBD2
CDR3aa: CASSQDTATSGGSYEQYF
CDR3nt: TGTGCCAGCAGCCAAGATACGGCGACTAGCGGGGGCTCCTACGAGCAGTACTTC

abundance: .
v_gene: TRBV29-1
j_gene: TRBJ1-2
d_gene: TRBD1
CDR3aa: CSVGDSLLYGYTF
CDR3nt: TGCAGCGTCGGGGACAGCCTCCTCTATGGCTACACCTTC

abundance: .
v_gene: TRBV9
j_gene: TRBJ2-3
d_gene: .
CDR3aa: CASSGRRLDTDTQYF
CDR3nt: TGTGCCAGCAGCGGGCGGCGGTTGGACACAGATACGCAGTATTTT

abundance: .
v_gene: TRBV9
j_gene: TRBJ1-1
d_gene: .
CDR3aa: CASSVDPGANTEAFF
CDR3nt: TGTGCCAGCAGCGTAGATCCGGGAGCGAACACTGAAGCTTTCTTT

abundance: medium-sized
v_gene: TRBV7-2
j_gene: TRBJ1-2
d_gene: .
CDR3aa: CASSPVPENYGYTF
CDR3nt: TGTGCCAGCAGCCCTGTACCGGAAAACTATGGCTACACCTTC

abundance: .
v_gene: TRBV6-1
j_gene: TRBJ1-2
d_gene: TRBD1
CDR3aa: CASRETGQGPNYGYTF
CDR3nt: TGTGCCAGCAGGGAAACCGGACAGGGCCCTAACTATGGCTACACCTTC

abundance: .
v_gene: TRBV27
j_gene: TRBJ2-5
d_gene: TRBD1
CDR3aa: CASKIAGTGDTSWETQYF
CDR3nt: TGTGCCAGCAAAATCGCCGGGACAGGGGACACGTCTTGGGAGACCCAGTACTTC

abundance: .
v_gene: TRBV28
j_gene: TRBJ2-1
d_gene: .
CDR3aa: CASSLNGVDLIYNEQFF
CDR3nt: TGTGCCAGCAGTCTCAACGGGGTTGACTTAATTTACAATGAGCAGTTCTTC

abundance: .
v_gene: TRBV10-3
j_gene: TRBJ1-1
d_gene: .
CDR3aa: CAISGDPGTEAFF
CDR3nt: TGTGCCATCAGTGGAGACCCTGGGACTGAAGCTTTCTTT

abundance: once
v_gene: TRBV20-1
j_gene: TRBJ2-7
d_gene: .
CDR3aa: CSARDNYEQYF
CDR3nt: TGCAGTGCAAGGGACAACTACGAGCAGTACTTC

abundance: .
v_gene: TRBV7-9
j_gene: TRBJ2-1
d_gene: .
CDR3aa: CASSLGTVGSYNEQFF
CDR3nt: TGTGCCAGCAGCTTGGGCACTGTAGGTTCCTACAATGAGCAGTTCTTC

abundance: .
v_gene: TRBV7-9
j_gene: TRBJ1-4
d_gene: TRBD1
CDR3aa: CASSSSGGTEYEKLFF
CDR3nt: TGTGCCAGCAGCTCTTCGGGGGGGACAGAATATGAAAAACTGTTTTTT

abundance: .
v_gene: TRBV7-2
j_gene: TRBJ2-2
d_gene: .
CDR3aa: CASSLGGALTGELFF
CDR3nt: TGTGCCAGCAGCTTAGGAGGGGCCCTCACCGGGGAGCTGTTTTTT

abundance: .
v_gene: TRBV28
j_gene: TRBJ2-2
d_gene: .
CDR3aa: CASSPIGTHTGELFF
CDR3nt: TGTGCCAGCAGTCCCATCGGGACTCATACCGGGGAGCTGTTTTTT

abundance: .
v_gene: TRBV23-1
j_gene: TRBJ1-2
d_gene: .
CDR3aa: CASSGDVGGYTF
CDR3nt: TGCGCCAGCAGTGGGGACGTCGGGGGCTACACCTTC

abundance: once
v_gene: TRBV28
j_gene: TRBJ2-1
d_gene: TRBD2
CDR3aa: CASSPRGSGEGEQFF
CDR3nt: TGTGCCAGCAGTCCCCGAGGGAGCGGGGAGGGTGAGCAGTTCTTC

abundance: .
v_gene: TRBV5-5
j_gene: TRBJ2-3
d_gene: .
CDR3aa: CASVGTDTQYF
CDR3nt: TGTGCCAGCGTCGGCACAGATACGCAGTATTTT

abundance: .
v_gene: TRBV2
j_gene: TRBJ2-5
d_gene: .
CDR3aa: CASSPRNWDTRRTRKETQYF
CDR3nt: TGTGCCAGCAGCCCAAGAAATTGGGACACCCGGAGGACTAGGAAAGAGACCCAGTACTTC

abundance: .
v_gene: TRBV7-9
j_gene: TRBJ2-7
d_gene: .
CDR3aa: CASSLRTDYEQYF
CDR3nt: TGTGCCAGCAGCTTACGAACAGACTACGAGCAGTACTTC

abundance: .
v_gene: TRBV7-2
j_gene: TRBJ2-7
d_gene: .
CDR3aa: CASSLSRDSYEQYF
CDR3nt: TGTGCCAGCAGCTTATCGAGGGACTCCTACGAGCAGTACTTC

abundance: .
v_gene: TRBV19
j_gene: TRBJ1-5
d_gene: .
CDR3aa: CASSIWASGGNQPQHF
CDR3nt: TGTGCCAGTAGTATATGGGCATCCGGGGGCAATCAGCCCCAGCATTTT

abundance: .
v_gene: TRBV28
j_gene: TRBJ2-1
d_gene: .
CDR3aa: CASSLSWASSSYNEQFF
CDR3nt: TGTGCCAGCAGTTTAAGTTGGGCATCTAGCTCCTACAATGAGCAGTTCTTC

abundance: .
v_gene: TRBV4-3
j_gene: TRBJ2-7
d_gene: .
CDR3aa: CASSHLRGQIYEQYF
CDR3nt: TGCGCCAGCAGCCACCTCCGAGGGCAGATCTACGAGCAGTACTTC

abundance: .
v_gene: TRBV4-3
j_gene: TRBJ1-3
d_gene: .
CDR3aa: CASSPRPQGHGNTIYF
CDR3nt: TGCGCCAGCAGCCCGCGTCCTCAGGGGCACGGAAACACCATATATTTT

abundance: .
v_gene: TRBV19
j_gene: TRBJ2-7
d_gene: .
CDR3aa: CASSITHRRYEQYF
CDR3nt: TGTGCCAGTAGTATAACCCATCGACGCTACGAGCAGTACTTC

abundance: .
v_gene: TRBV4-3
j_gene: TRBJ1-1
d_gene: .
CDR3aa: CASSQDLGVGDTEAFF
CDR3nt: TGCGCCAGCAGCCAAGACCTCGGGGTGGGAGACACTGAAGCTTTCTTT

abundance: .
v_gene: TRBV28
j_gene: TRBJ2-7
d_gene: .
CDR3aa: CASSVQGYEQYF
CDR3nt: TGTGCCAGCAGTGTCCAGGGGTACGAGCAGTACTTC

abundance: .
v_gene: TRBV5-1
j_gene: TRBJ1-1
d_gene: .
CDR3aa: CASSLGGRSGTEAFF
CDR3nt: TGCGCCAGCAGCTTGGGGGGACGGAGCGGCACTGAAGCTTTCTTT

abundance: .
v_gene: TRBV7-2
j_gene: TRBJ1-6
d_gene: TRBD1
CDR3aa: CASSDPGTGNNSPLHF
CDR3nt: TGTGCCAGCAGTGATCCCGGGACAGGAAATAATTCACCCCTCCACTTT

abundance: .
v_gene: TRBV30
j_gene: TRBJ2-7
d_gene: .
CDR3aa: CAWSLTYEQYF
CDR3nt: TGTGCCTGGAGTTTAACTTACGAGCAGTACTTC

abundance: medium-sized
v_gene: TRBV4-3
j_gene: TRBJ2-7
d_gene: TRBD1
CDR3aa: CASSQETGPYEQYF
CDR3nt: TGCGCCAGCAGCCAAGAGACAGGGCCCTACGAGCAGTACTTC